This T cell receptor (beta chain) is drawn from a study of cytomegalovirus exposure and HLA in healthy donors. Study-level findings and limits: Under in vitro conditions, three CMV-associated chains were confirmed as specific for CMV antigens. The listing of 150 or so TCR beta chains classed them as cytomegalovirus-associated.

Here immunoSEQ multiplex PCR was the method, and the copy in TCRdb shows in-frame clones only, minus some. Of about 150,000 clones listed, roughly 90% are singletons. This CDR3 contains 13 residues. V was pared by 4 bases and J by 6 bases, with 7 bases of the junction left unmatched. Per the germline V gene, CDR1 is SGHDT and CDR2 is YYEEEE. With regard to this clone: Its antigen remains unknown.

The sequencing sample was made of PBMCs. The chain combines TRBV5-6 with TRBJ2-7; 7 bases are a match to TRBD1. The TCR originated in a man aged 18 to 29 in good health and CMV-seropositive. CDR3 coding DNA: TGTGCCAGCAGCCCCCCCGGACAGGTCGAGCAGTACTTC. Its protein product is CASSPPGQVEQYF.